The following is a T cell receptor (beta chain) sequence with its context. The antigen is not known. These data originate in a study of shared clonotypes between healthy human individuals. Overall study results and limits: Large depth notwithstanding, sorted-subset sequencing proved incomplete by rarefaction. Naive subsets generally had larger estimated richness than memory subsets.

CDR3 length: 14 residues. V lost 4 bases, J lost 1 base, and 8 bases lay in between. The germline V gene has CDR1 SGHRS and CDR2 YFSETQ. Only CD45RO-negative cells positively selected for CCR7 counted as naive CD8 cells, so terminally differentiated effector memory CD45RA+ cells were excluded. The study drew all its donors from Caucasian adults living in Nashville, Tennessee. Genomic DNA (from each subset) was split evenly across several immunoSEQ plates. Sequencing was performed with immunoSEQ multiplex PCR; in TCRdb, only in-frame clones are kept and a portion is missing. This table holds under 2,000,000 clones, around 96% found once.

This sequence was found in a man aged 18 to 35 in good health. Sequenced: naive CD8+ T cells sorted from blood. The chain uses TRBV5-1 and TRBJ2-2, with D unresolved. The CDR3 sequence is CASSPPGNTGELFF. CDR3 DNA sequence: TGCGCCAGCAGCCCCCCAGGGAACACCGGGGAGCTGTTTTTT.